A single sample gave rise to the 11 T cell receptor beta chains below, sequenced in a study of CD8+ T cells in alopecia areata. Sequencing templates came from extracted RNA that was reverse transcribed into cDNA. Produced via immunoSEQ multiplex PCR; TCRdb's table is partial and in-frame only. This repertoire shows roughly 180,000 clones, roughly 60% found once; its top ten account for 1.7%. The sequencing here drew on CD4+ T cells sorted from blood, taken at week 0. These receptor sequences come from a human donor with alopecia areata.

The V call is TRBV14, the J call TRBJ2-7, with D perhaps matching TRBD1 (7 bases). The germline V gene has CDR1 SGHDN and CDR2 FVKESK. Deletions cut 3 bases from V and 3 bases from J, with 12 bases between. The CDR3 contains 14 residues. This CDR3 reads CASSHRGARYEQYF. CDR3 nucleotides: TGTGCCAGCAGCCACAGGGGGGCCCGCTACGAGCAGTACTTC.

V and J are TRBV14 and TRBJ1-2; D remains ambiguous. Trimming removed 2 bases at V and 7 bases at J, with 11 bases between. Germline CDR1 is SGHDN and CDR2 is FVKESK. The CDR3 covers 13 residues. The CDR3: CASSQFKAGGYTF. CDR3 nucleotides: TGTGCCAGCAGCCAATTTAAGGCGGGTGGCTACACCTTC.

CDR3 sequence: CASREQGVNSPLHF. CDR3 sequence (DNA): TGTGCCAGCAGGGAACAGGGAGTTAATTCACCCCTCCACTTT. The chain combines TRBV2 with TRBJ1-6, with D perhaps matching TRBD1 (6 bases). The germline CDR1 and CDR2 sequences are SNHLY and FYNNEI. The CDR3 has 14 amino acids. V lost 6 bases and J 6 bases, leaving 12 bases between the germline ends.

The rearrangement links TRBV29-1 to TRBJ2-1, with unresolved D. V lost 6 bases and J 4 bases, leaving 16 bases between the germline ends. The CDR3 loop spans 14 amino acids. Germline assignment: CDR1 SQVTM and CDR2 ANQGSEA. CDR3 nucleotides: TGCAGCGTGGATATCGACGGCCTATACAATGAGCAGTTCTTC. It is translated as CSVDIDGLYNEQFF.

This sequence joins TRBV19 and TRBJ2-6, with 8 bases aligning to TRBD1. The CDR3 extends over 16 amino acids. Germline assignment: CDR1 LNHDA and CDR2 SQIVND (reference sequence). The trim removed 5 bases at V and 3 bases at J, leaving 6 bases unmatched. The CDR3 bases are TGTGCCAGTAGTGGACGCAGGGGGCTTGGGGCCAACGTCCTGACTTTC. Translating gives CASSGRRGLGANVLTF.

This clone was observed a handful of times. V and J are TRBV7-9 and TRBJ2-2; no firm D call. The CDR3 loop spans 12 amino acids. Trimming removed 2 bases from V and 6 bases from J, with 4 bases in between. Germline-derived CDR1 and CDR2 are SEHNR and FQNEAQ (reference sequence). The CDR3 coding sequence is TGTGCCAGCAGCTTATACCCCGGGGAGCTGTTTTTT. Translated, it gives CASSLYPGELFF.

The genes are TRBV9 and TRBJ1-1; unclear D gene. Trimming removed 4 bases from V and 3 bases from J, with 10 bases in between. The CDR3 totals 13 residues. The germline V gene encodes CDR1 SGDLS and CDR2 YYNGEE. CDR3: CASSSRIDTEAFF. In DNA form, the CDR3 reads TGTGCCAGCAGCTCCAGGATTGACACTGAAGCTTTCTTT.

The gene calls are TRBV30 and TRBJ1-1; D is undetermined. The V and J ends lost 0 bases and 2 bases respectively, with 10 bases between them. This CDR3 region has 14 residues. CDR1 and CDR2 (germline): GTSNPN, SVGIG (reference sequence). CDR3 residues: CAWSVSAYNTEAFF. The CDR3 DNA follows: TGTGCCTGGAGTGTATCCGCTTACAACACTGAAGCTTTCTTT.

The chain employs TRBV6-1 and TRBJ2-3, with D maybe TRBD1 (6 bases). This CDR3 contains 16 residues. Germline loops: CDR1 MNHNS, CDR2 SASEGT. Trimming shortened V by 2 bases and J by 6 bases, and 18 bases separated the two germline ends. In nucleotides, the CDR3 is TGTGCCAGCAGTGAATACGGGACACACAGGTTGGATACGCAGTATTTT. This translates into CASSEYGTHRLDTQYF.

The chain links TRBV30 to TRBJ2-5; D unclear. This CDR3 region has 13 residues. The V gene's germline CDR1 is GTSNPN and CDR2 SVGIG (reference sequence). Trimming left V 3 bases short and J 0 bases short, with 8 bases between. The CDR3 DNA sequence: TGTGCCTGGAGCGGCGGTTACCAAGAGACCCAGTACTTC. Protein: CAWSGGYQETQYF.

The chain employs TRBV30 and TRBJ1-1; maybe TRBD1 (5 bases). Trimming took 0 bases from V and 6 from J, leaving 11 bases between them. CDR1 is GTSNPN and CDR2 is SVGIG in the germline V gene (reference sequence). There are 13 residues in the CDR3. CDR3 bases: TGTGCCTGGAGTGTACGAGGGGCCCCTGAAGCTTTCTTT. Amino acid sequence: CAWSVRGAPEAFF.